The 16 T cell receptor beta chains below come from one sample, sequenced in a study of blood T cell repertoires in COVID-19. The repertoire was sequenced with immunoSEQ multiplex PCR; TCRdb's copy has only in-frame clones and lacks some. The table has hundreds of thousands of clones, around 90% seen once. Sequenced input: peripheral blood. The receptors come from a woman younger than 30 with acute or convalescent COVID-19.

The chain has TRBV5-1 and TRBJ2-3; D gene unclear. Germline CDR1 and CDR2: SGHRS and YFSETQ. Trimming shortened V by 0 bases and J by 6 bases, and 11 bases separated the two germline ends. The CDR3 sequence is 14 residues long. CDR3 loop: CASSLAQEADTQYF. DNA of the CDR3: TGCGCCAGCAGCTTGGCGCAAGAGGCCGATACGCAGTATTTT.

V usage is TRBV11-2 and J usage is TRBJ1-1, with unresolved D. The V gene lost 0 bases and the J gene lost 0 bases, with 23 bases spanning the gap. CDR3 length equals 20 residues. From germline, CDR1 is SGHAT and CDR2 FQNNGV. CDR3 loop: CASSLDLGSFFDFMNTEAFF. CDR3 DNA sequence: TGTGCCAGCAGCTTAGATCTAGGCAGTTTTTTCGACTTTATGAACACTGAAGCTTTCTTT. The full variable domain, completed using reference TRBV11-2 and TRBJ1-1, is EAGVAQSPRYKIIEKRQSVAFWCNPISGHATLYWYQQILGQGPKLLIQFQNNGVVDDSQLPKDRFSAERLKGVDSTLKIQPAKLEDSAVYLCASSLDLGSFFDFMNTEAFFGQGTRLTVV.

V gene TRBV19 combines with J gene TRBJ2-7; 9 bases line up with TRBD2. After removal of 5 bases from V and 3 bases from J, the junction contained 8 bases not matched to a gene. The CDR3 length is 15 residues. The germline V gene has CDR1 LNHDA and CDR2 SQIVND (reference sequence). CDR3 in DNA: TGTGCCAGTAGTGCCTCTAGCGGGAAAGGCTACGAGCAGTACTTC. This codes for CASSASSGKGYEQYF.

This clone appeared once. CDR3 residues: CASSLEGYGGYTF. The DNA for the CDR3 is TGTGCCAGCAGCTTAGAGGGGTACGGTGGCTACACCTTC. The rearrangement uses TRBV7-9 and TRBJ1-2; weak D call: TRBD1 (5 bases). The germline CDR1 and CDR2 sequences are SEHNR and FQNEAQ (reference sequence). V lost 1 base and J lost 7, with 10 bases in between. The CDR3 runs to 13 residues.

The gene calls are TRBV6-2 or TRBV6-3 and TRBJ1-1; D is uncertain. The CDR3 sequence is 11 residues long. The V and J ends lost 5 bases and 11 bases respectively, with 12 bases between them. Germline values: CDR1 MNHEY, CDR2 SVGEGT. The CDR3 DNA sequence: TGTGCCAGCAGTATTAGTCGAGAGGCTTTCTTT. It encodes CASSISREAFF.

V usage is TRBV21-1 and J usage is TRBJ2-4; TRBD1 reflects the table's D call only, with no check against the DNA. TRBV21-1 is listed as a pseudogene. The CDR3 is 16 amino acids. CDR3 DNA: TGTGCCAGCAGCACCCTCGGGACAGGTGGCAAAAACATTCAGTACTTC. Translating gives CASSTLGTGGKNIQYF.

This chain joins TRBV6-5 and TRBJ2-7; 7 bases line up with TRBD1. The V gene's germline CDR1 is MNHEY and CDR2 SVGAGI. The V segment lost 7 bases and the J segment 3 bases; nucleotides outside the gene matches: 12. The CDR3 consists of 15 residues. CDR3: CASTLNTQGSYEQYF. The CDR3 DNA is TGTGCCAGCACCCTGAACACACAGGGGAGCTACGAGCAGTACTTC.

With respect to this clone: This CDR3 is also generated by other DNA sequences in the sample. The chain joins TRBV6-5 to TRBJ1-4, with TRBD1 as a possible D gene (5 bases). CDR1 and CDR2 (germline): MNHEY, SVGAGI. The CDR3 covers 14 residues. V dropped 2 bases and J dropped 4 bases, with 8 bases sitting between them. For the CDR3, the DNA is TGTGCCAGCAGTTACCTGGGGGGTAATGAAAAACTGTTTTTT. Its translation: CASSYLGGNEKLFF.

V usage is TRBV11-2 and J usage is TRBJ1-2; D unclear. The CDR3 contains 15 residues. Germline V CDR1 and CDR2: SGHAT, FQNNGV. The V end was cut by 1 base, the J end by 2 bases, with 11 bases between. Written as DNA, the CDR3 is TGTGCCAGCAGCTTAGCTCGAGGGTCCAACTATGGCTACACCTTC. It translates to CASSLARGSNYGYTF.

The V call is TRBV24-1, the J call TRBJ1-2, with TRBD1 matching 9 bases. CDR1 KGHDR and CDR2 SFDVKD come from the germline V gene. The CDR3 loop spans 17 amino acids. Unmatched junction bases numbered 10, after V lost 3 bases and J lost 3 bases. CDR3 DNA sequence: TGTGCCACCAGTGATCTCTATAACAGGGGGCTTGACTATGGCTACACCTTC. Protein: CATSDLYNRGLDYGYTF.

This chain uses TRBV19 with TRBJ1-2, with TRBD1 matching 8 bases. The CDR3 length is 16 residues. The V segment lost 4 bases and the J segment 5 bases; nucleotides outside the gene matches: 12. Per germline, CDR1 LNHDA and CDR2 SQIVND (reference sequence). The CDR3 protein is CASSRGTGHSPYGYTF. The CDR3, as DNA: TGTGCCAGTAGTAGAGGGACAGGCCATTCCCCTTATGGCTACACCTTC.

The chain recombines TRBV19 with TRBJ1-2, with TRBD1 identical over 7 bases. With 6 bases clipped from V and 5 bases from J, the junction kept 12 bases outside the gene matches. The CDR3 loop spans 15 amino acids. CDR1 is LNHDA, CDR2 SQIVND, per germline (reference sequence). CDR3 amino acids: CASSDRQGALYGYTF. In DNA, the CDR3 is TGTGCCAGTAGCGACCGACAGGGCGCTCTTTATGGCTACACCTTC.

The rearrangement joins TRBV5-4 to TRBJ2-6; a possible D gene is TRBD1 (6 bases). This CDR3 is 16 amino acids long. Germline CDR1 is SGHNT and CDR2 is YYREEE (reference sequence). The ends were cut back, 0 bases at V and 0 bases at J, with 7 bases in the middle. CDR3 protein: CASSLGGHSGANVLTF. Written as DNA, the CDR3 is TGTGCCAGCAGCTTGGGGGGGCACTCTGGGGCCAACGTCCTGACTTTC.

Comment on this clone: A much larger clone lies a single base off, so this may be a read error. J is TRBJ1-1 and V is TRBV13; no reliable D call. Germline V lookup: CDR1 PRHDT, CDR2 FYEKMQ (reference sequence). V was shortened by 6 bases and J by 2 bases, with 10 bases between the two germline ends. CDR3 length equals 13 residues. CDR3: CASSDGRNTEAFF. As DNA, the CDR3 is TGTGCCAGCAGTGACGGGAGAAACACTGAAGCTTTCTTT.

The V and J genes are TRBV4-2 and TRBJ2-2; D is possibly TRBD2 (6 bases). Deletions cut 2 bases from V and 6 bases from J, with 7 bases between. CDR3 length: 13 residues. Germline V lookup: CDR1 LGHNA, CDR2 YNFKEQ. CDR3 residues: CASSQWGAGELFF. For the CDR3, the DNA is TGTGCCAGCAGCCAATGGGGGGCCGGGGAGCTGTTTTTT.

The CDR3 DNA follows: TGTGCCAGCAGCTTCCCCCCGGAGGCGTGGAACTATGGCTACACCTTC. Amino acid sequence: CASSFPPEAWNYGYTF. The V and J genes are TRBV11-2 and TRBJ1-2, with D unresolved. The CDR3 has 16 amino acids. The ends were cut back, 3 bases at V and 2 bases at J, with 16 bases in the middle. Germline V gene data show CDR1 as SGHAT and CDR2 as FQNNGV.